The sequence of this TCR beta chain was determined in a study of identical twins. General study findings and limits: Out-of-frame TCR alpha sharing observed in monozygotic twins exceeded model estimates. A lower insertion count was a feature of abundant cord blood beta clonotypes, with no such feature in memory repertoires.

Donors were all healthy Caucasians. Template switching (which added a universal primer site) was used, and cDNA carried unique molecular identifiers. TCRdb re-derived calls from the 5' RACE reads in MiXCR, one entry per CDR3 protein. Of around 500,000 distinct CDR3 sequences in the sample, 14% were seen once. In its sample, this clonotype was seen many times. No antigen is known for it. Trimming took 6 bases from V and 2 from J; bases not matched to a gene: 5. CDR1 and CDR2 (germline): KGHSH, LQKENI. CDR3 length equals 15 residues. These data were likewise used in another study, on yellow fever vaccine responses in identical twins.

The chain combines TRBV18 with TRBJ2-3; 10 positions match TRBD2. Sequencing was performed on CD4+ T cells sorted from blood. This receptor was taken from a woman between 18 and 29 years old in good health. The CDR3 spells CASSPGTSDTDTQYF. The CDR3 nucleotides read TGTGCCAGCTCCCCCGGGACTAGCGACACAGATACGCAGTATTTT.